A single sample is the source of the 6 T cell receptor beta chains below, sequenced in a study of blood T cell repertoires in COVID-19. Clones were sequenced by immunoSEQ multiplex PCR, and TCRdb holds only the in-frame ones, with some missing. Of roughly 300,000 clones listed, approximately 89% are singletons. Sequences were obtained from PBMCs or T cells enriched from blood (not recorded which). The origin of the receptors is a woman aged 30 to 39 who had recovered from COVID-19.

This clone showed up just once. The rearrangement joins TRBV11-2 to TRBJ2-7, with D perhaps TRBD1 (5 bases). In germline, CDR1 is SGHAT, CDR2 FQNNGV. Trimming took off 3 bases at V and 6 bases at J, with 15 bases between the two ends. This CDR3 is 14 amino acids long. The CDR3 sequence is CASSFTAQVREQYF. CDR3 nucleotides: TGTGCCAGCAGCTTTACTGCACAGGTTCGCGAGCAGTACTTC.

The V and J genes are TRBV7-8 and TRBJ2-6; 9 positions match TRBD1. The V gene's germline CDR1 is SGHVS and CDR2 FQNEAQ. CDR3 length: 17 amino acids. V shed 5 bases and J 3 bases; nucleotides not matched to a gene: 8. In DNA form, the CDR3 reads TGTGCCAGCAGCAGCCGACAGGGGGTTTATGGGGCCAACGTCCTGACTTTC. Encoded protein: CASSSRQGVYGANVLTF.

This rearrangement joins TRBV29-1 to TRBJ2-1; D might be TRBD2 (5 bases). This CDR3 region has 14 residues. Trimming took 4 bases from V and 4 from J, leaving 14 bases between them. The V gene's germline CDR1 is SQVTM and CDR2 ANQGSEA. CDR3 in amino acids: CSVGPRAKYNEQFF. The CDR3, as DNA: TGCAGCGTTGGTCCGCGGGCAAAGTACAATGAGCAGTTCTTC.

The genes are TRBV28 and TRBJ1-2; D gene ambiguous. Deletions cut 6 bases from V and 6 bases from J, with 17 bases between. CDR1 and CDR2 from the germline V gene are MDHEN and SYDVKM. The CDR3 extends over 14 amino acids. The CDR3 is CASRRADGVDGYTF. The CDR3 DNA reads as TGTGCCAGCAGACGCGCGGATGGAGTGGATGGCTACACCTTC.

This chain connects TRBV27 to TRBJ1-5; weak D call: TRBD1 (5 bases). Trimming shortened V by 3 bases and J by 7 bases, and 13 bases separated the two germline ends. This CDR3 region has 14 residues. CDR1 and CDR2 (germline): MNHEY, SMNVEV (reference sequence). In DNA, the CDR3 is TGTGCCAGCAGTTTCGGGGGAGTAGGACAGCCCCAGCATTTT. Amino acid sequence: CASSFGGVGQPQHF.

The rearrangement uses TRBV7-9 and TRBJ1-4; D is possibly TRBD1 (5 bases). V gave up 4 bases and J gave up 3 bases, with 12 bases separating them. Germline CDR1 is SEHNR and CDR2 is FQNEAQ (reference sequence). The CDR3 loop spans 15 amino acids. The CDR3 bases are TGTGCCAGCAGCTCCTGGGGGGATTCTAATGAAAAACTGTTTTTT. Its protein is CASSSWGDSNEKLFF.